This is a list of T cell receptor beta chains from one sample in a study of blood T cell repertoires in COVID-19. Repertoires were generated with immunoSEQ multiplex PCR, while TCRdb's copy carries only in-frame clones and drops some. In the table there are about 87,000 clones, 90% of which are singletons. Sequencing input: peripheral blood. These receptors all come from a man younger than 35 with COVID-19, enrolled during active disease. CDR3s include the opening cysteine and the closing phenylalanine or tryptophan. D genes are given only for firm matches. Clone size is not always given. Where it is, it says once, few, many or a class for expanded clones.

cdr3_aa	cdr3_nt	clone_size	j_call	d_call	v_call
CASSEGQYTEAFF	TGTGCCAGCAGTGAGGGACAGTACACTGAAGCTTTCTTT	.	TRBJ1-1	TRBD1	TRBV6-4
CAWSVRSLEQYF	TGTGCCTGGAGTGTCCGGTCCCTCGAGCAGTACTTC	.	TRBJ2-7	.	TRBV30
CASSPRGLDYNEQFF	TGTGCCAGCAGCCCCAGGGGGCTCGACTACAATGAGCAGTTCTTC	.	TRBJ2-1	TRBD1	TRBV11-2
CASSALDTAEQYF	TGTGCCAGCAGCGCCTTAGATACAGCCGAGCAGTACTTC	.	TRBJ2-7	.	TRBV9
CASSLVSGGREQYF	TGTGCCAGCAGCTTAGTGTCGGGAGGAAGAGAGCAGTACTTC	.	TRBJ2-7	TRBD2	TRBV7-2
CASSQDTGYNYGYTF	TGTGCCAGCAGCCAAGATACAGGTTACAACTATGGCTACACCTTC	.	TRBJ1-2	.	TRBV3-1/TRBV3-2
CASSWGTGKANYGYTF	TGCGCCAGCAGCTGGGGTACAGGGAAAGCTAACTATGGCTACACCTTC	.	TRBJ1-2	.	TRBV5-1
CASSKREYSYNEQFF	TGTGCCAGCAGCAAGCGGGAGTACTCCTACAATGAGCAGTTCTTC	.	TRBJ2-1	TRBD2	TRBV11-2
CSAENQETQYF	TGCAGTGCTGAGAACCAAGAGACCCAGTACTTC	.	TRBJ2-5	.	TRBV20-1
CASSVVLAASSYEQYF	TGTGCCAGCAGCGTAGTACTAGCGGCCTCCTCCTACGAGCAGTACTTC	once	TRBJ2-7	TRBD2	TRBV9
CASSSYGQGTNYGYTF	TGTGCCAGCAGTTCCTACGGACAGGGAACTAACTATGGCTACACCTTC	.	TRBJ1-2	TRBD1	TRBV28
CASSKAPRTDTYEQYF	TGTGCCAGCAGCAAAGCGCCTCGGACAGATACATACGAGCAGTACTTC	.	TRBJ2-7	.	TRBV21-1
CASATGFQPQHF	TGTGCCAGTGCAACAGGGTTTCAGCCCCAGCATTTT	.	TRBJ1-5	.	TRBV27
CAISIGTSGSSEQFF	TGTGCCATCAGTATCGGGACTAGCGGGAGTTCTGAGCAGTTCTTC	.	TRBJ2-1	TRBD2	TRBV10-3
CASSRARTSSNTEAFF	TGTGCCAGCAGTCGAGCGCGGACTTCATCGAACACTGAAGCTTTCTTT	.	TRBJ1-1	.	TRBV7-9
CASSQDRDRGGEQFF	TGCGCCAGCAGCCAAGACCGGGACAGGGGAGGTGAGCAGTTCTTC	.	TRBJ2-1	TRBD1	TRBV4-3
CASSVDRGRGGYTF	TGTGCCAGCAGCGTGGACAGGGGGCGGGGTGGCTACACCTTC	few	TRBJ1-2	TRBD1	TRBV7-2
CASRLIAGNEQFF	TGTGCCAGCAGACTTATAGCCGGGAATGAGCAGTTCTTC	.	TRBJ2-1	.	TRBV13
CASTPGGFYEQYF	TGTGCCAGCACCCCCGGGGGGTTCTACGAGCAGTACTTC	once	TRBJ2-7	TRBD2	TRBV11-2
CAISVPSFRGIETQYF	TGTGCCATCAGTGTACCTTCCTTCAGGGGAATAGAGACCCAGTACTTC	.	TRBJ2-5	.	TRBV10-3
CASSSFGTGYEQYF	TGTGCCAGCAGCTCTTTCGGGACAGGATACGAGCAGTACTTC	.	TRBJ2-7	TRBD1	TRBV28
CASRGDRGRREKLFF	TGTGCCAGCAGGGGGGACAGGGGGCGAAGAGAAAAACTGTTTTTT	.	TRBJ1-4	TRBD1	TRBV28
CASTQGRAGAYEQYF	TGTGCCAGCACCCAGGGGAGAGCGGGGGCCTACGAGCAGTACTTC	.	TRBJ2-7	TRBD2	TRBV7-8
CASSLKSAPEKLLF	TGTGCCAGCAGTTTAAAAAGCGCACCAGAAAAACTGCTTTTT	.	TRBJ1-4	.	TRBV27
CASSPTGGNYGYTF	TGTGCCAGCAGCCCTACGGGGGGTAACTATGGCTACACCTTC	.	TRBJ1-2	.	TRBV7-2
CASSLLGGYEQYF	TGTGCCAGCAGTTTATTAGGGGGCTACGAGCAGTACTTC	.	TRBJ2-7	.	TRBV28
CASSYPGTPAGLADLCYEQYF	TGTGCCAGCAGTTACCCCGGGACCCCCGCGGGACTAGCGGACCTTTGCTACGAGCAGTACTTC	.	TRBJ2-7	TRBD2	TRBV6-7
CASSVDSNEQFF	TGTGCCAGCAGCGTAGATAGCAATGAGCAGTTCTTC	.	TRBJ2-1	.	TRBV9
CASSIRVTSGRSSPHNEQFF	TGTGCCAGTAGTATAAGGGTGACTAGCGGGAGGTCCAGCCCACACAATGAGCAGTTCTTC	.	TRBJ2-1	TRBD2	TRBV19
CASSLQGGEQFF	TGTGCCAGCAGCCTTCAAGGCGGGGAGCAGTTCTTC	.	TRBJ2-1	.	TRBV27
CASSSGTGNEQFF	TGTGCCAGCAGCTCCGGGACAGGCAATGAGCAGTTCTTC	.	TRBJ2-1	TRBD1	TRBV5-6
CASSASPGQANSPLHF	TGTGCCAGCAGCGCGTCGCCGGGACAGGCTAATTCACCCCTCCACTTT	.	TRBJ1-6	.	TRBV21-1
CAKTGGSGETQYF	TGTGCCAAGACGGGCGGGAGCGGGGAGACCCAGTACTTC	.	TRBJ2-5	TRBD2	TRBV5-3
CASSLLAGLAKNIQYF	TGTGCCAGCAGTTTACTAGCGGGCCTAGCCAAAAACATTCAGTACTTC	.	TRBJ2-4	TRBD2	TRBV27
CAIRPGQGTYEQYF	TGTGCCATCAGACCGGGACAGGGAACCTACGAGCAGTACTTC	.	TRBJ2-7	TRBD1	TRBV10-3
CASSQSTGASYEQYF	TGTGCCAGCAGCCAGTCGACAGGGGCATCCTACGAGCAGTACTTC	.	TRBJ2-7	TRBD1	TRBV4-2
CASSPAGLGTGTDTQYF	TGTGCCAGCAGTCCCGCGGGACTAGGGACCGGCACAGATACGCAGTATTTT	.	TRBJ2-3	TRBD2	TRBV28
CASSYSTGGRGEQYF	TGTGCCAGCAGTTACTCGACCGGGGGTCGGGGCGAGCAGTACTTC	.	TRBJ2-7	.	TRBV6-5
CASSQWGLRFANTGELFF	TGTGCCAGCAGCCAATGGGGACTCAGGTTCGCGAACACCGGGGAGCTGTTTTTT	.	TRBJ2-2	.	TRBV2
CASSLSPRQGATPYGYTF	TGCGCCAGCAGCTTATCGCCGAGACAGGGGGCGACCCCCTATGGCTACACCTTC	.	TRBJ1-2	TRBD1	TRBV5-1